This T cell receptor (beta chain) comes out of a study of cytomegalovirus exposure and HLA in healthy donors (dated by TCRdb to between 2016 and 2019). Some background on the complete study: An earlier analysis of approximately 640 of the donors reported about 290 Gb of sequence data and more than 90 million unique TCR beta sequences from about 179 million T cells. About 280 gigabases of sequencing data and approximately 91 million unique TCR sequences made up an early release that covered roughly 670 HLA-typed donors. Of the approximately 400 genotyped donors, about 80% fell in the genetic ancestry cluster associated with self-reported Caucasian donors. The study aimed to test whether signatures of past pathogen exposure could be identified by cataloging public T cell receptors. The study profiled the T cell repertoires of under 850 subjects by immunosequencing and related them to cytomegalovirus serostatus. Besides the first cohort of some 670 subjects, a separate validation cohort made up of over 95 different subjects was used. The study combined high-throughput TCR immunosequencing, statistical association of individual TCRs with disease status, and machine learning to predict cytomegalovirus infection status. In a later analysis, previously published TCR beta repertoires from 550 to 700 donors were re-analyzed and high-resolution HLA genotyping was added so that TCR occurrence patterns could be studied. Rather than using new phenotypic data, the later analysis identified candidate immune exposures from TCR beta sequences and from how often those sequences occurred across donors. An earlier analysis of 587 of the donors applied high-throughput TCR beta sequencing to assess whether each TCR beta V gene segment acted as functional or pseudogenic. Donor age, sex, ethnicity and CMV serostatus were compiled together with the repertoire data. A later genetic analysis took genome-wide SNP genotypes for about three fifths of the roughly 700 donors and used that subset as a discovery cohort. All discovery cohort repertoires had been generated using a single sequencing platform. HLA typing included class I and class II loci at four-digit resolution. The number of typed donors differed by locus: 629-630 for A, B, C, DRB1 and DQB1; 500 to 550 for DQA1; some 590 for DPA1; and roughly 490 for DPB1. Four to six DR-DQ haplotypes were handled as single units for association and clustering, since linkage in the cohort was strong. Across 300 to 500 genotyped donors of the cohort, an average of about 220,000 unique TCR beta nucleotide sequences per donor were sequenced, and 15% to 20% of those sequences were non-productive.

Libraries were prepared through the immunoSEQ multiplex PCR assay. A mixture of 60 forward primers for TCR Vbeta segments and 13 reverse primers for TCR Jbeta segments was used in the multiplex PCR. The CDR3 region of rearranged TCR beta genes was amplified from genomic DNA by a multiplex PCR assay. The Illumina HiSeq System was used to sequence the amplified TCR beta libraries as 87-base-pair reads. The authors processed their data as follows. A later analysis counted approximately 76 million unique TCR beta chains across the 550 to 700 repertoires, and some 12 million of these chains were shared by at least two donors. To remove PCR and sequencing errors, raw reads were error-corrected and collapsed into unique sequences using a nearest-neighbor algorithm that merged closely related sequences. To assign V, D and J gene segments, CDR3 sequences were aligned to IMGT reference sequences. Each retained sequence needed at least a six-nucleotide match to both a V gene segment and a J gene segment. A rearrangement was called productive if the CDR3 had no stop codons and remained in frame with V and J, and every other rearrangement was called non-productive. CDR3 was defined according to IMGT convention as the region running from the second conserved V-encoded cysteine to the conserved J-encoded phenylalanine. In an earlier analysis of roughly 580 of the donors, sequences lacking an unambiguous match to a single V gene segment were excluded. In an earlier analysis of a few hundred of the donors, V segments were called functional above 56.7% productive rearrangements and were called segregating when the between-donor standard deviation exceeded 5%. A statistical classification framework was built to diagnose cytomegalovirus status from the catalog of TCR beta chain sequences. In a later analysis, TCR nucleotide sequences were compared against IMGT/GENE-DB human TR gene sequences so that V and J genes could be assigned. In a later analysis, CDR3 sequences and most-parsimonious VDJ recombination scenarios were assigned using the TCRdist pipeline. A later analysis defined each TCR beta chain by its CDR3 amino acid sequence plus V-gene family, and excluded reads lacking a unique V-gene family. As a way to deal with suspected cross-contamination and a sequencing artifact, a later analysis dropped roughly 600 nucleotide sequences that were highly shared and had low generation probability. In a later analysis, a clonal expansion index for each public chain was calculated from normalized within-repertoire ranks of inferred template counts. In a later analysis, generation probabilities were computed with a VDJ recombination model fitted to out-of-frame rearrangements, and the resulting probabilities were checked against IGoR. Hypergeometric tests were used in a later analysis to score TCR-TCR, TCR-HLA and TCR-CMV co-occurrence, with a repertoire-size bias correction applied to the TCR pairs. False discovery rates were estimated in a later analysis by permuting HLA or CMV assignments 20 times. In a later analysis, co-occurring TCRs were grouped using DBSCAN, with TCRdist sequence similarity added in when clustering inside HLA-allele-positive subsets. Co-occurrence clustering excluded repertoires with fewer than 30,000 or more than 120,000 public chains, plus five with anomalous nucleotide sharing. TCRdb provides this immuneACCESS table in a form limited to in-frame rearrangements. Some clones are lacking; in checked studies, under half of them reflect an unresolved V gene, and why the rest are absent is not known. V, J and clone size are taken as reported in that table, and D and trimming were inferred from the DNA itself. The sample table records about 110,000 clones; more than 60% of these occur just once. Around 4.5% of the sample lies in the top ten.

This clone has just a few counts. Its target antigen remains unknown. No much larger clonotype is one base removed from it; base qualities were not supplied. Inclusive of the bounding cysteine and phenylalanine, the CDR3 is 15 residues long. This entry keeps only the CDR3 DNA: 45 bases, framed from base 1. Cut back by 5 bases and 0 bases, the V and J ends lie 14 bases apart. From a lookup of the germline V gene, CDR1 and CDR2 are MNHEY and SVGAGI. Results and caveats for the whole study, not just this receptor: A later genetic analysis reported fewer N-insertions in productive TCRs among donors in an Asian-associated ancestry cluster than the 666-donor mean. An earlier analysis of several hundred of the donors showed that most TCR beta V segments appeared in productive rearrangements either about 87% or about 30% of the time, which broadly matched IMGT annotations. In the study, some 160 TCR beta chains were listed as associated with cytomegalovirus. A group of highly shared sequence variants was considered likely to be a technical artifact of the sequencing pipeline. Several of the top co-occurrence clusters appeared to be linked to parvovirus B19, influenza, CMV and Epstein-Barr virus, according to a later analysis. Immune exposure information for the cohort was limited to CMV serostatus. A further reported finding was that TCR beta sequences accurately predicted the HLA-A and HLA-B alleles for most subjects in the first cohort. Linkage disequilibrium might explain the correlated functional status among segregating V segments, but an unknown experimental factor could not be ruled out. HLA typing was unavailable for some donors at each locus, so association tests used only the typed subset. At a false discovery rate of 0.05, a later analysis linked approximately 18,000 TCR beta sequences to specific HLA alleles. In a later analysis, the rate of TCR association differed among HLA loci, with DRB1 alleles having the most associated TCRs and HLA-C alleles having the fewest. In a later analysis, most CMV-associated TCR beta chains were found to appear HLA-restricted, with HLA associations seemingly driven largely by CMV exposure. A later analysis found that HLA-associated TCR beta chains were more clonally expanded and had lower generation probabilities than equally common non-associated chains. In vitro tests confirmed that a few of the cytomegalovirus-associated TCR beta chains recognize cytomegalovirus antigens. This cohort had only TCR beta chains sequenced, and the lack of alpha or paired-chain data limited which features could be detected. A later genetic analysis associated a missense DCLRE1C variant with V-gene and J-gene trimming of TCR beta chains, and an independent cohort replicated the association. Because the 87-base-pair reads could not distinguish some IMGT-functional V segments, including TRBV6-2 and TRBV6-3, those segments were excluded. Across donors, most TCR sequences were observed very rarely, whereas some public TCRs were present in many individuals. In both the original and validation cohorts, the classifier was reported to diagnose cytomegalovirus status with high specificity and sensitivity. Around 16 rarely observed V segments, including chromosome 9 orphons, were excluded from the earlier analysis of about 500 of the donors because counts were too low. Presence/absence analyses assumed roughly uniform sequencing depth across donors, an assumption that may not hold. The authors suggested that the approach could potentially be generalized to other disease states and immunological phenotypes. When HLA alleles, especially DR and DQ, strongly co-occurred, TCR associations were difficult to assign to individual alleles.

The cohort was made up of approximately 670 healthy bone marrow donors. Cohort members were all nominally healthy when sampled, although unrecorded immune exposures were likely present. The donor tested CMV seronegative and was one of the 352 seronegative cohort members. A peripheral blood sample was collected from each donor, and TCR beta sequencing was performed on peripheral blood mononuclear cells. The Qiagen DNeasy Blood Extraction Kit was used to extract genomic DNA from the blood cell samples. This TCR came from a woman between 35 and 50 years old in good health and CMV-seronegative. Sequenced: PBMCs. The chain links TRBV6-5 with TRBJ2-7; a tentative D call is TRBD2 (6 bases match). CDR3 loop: CASSVVADPSYEQYF. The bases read TGTGCCAGCAGTGTAGTAGCGGACCCCTCCTACGAGCAGTACTTC.